This TCR beta chain was retrieved from a study of cytomegalovirus exposure and HLA in healthy donors. In the case of this clone: The antigen is unknown.

Both 60 Vbeta primers and 13 Jbeta primers went into the PCR. Repertoires were generated with immunoSEQ multiplex PCR, while TCRdb's copy carries only in-frame clones and drops some. This table holds around 110,000 clones, 9.5% found once. General study results and limits: Whilst most TCR sequences proved rare, a subset of public TCRs occurred across many donors.

The CDR3 consists of 16 residues. Germline V gene data show CDR1 as KGHSH and CDR2 as LQKENI. The V segment lost 2 bases and the J segment 2 bases; nucleotides outside the gene matches: 2. The TCR comes from a man younger than 40 in good health and CMV-seronegative. This chain links TRBV18 with TRBJ2-6, with TRBD1 matching 8 bases. Sample: PBMCs. The CDR3, as DNA: TGTGCCAGCTCACCATACAGGGGGACTGGGGCCAACGTCCTGACTTTC. It is translated as CASSPYRGTGANVLTF.